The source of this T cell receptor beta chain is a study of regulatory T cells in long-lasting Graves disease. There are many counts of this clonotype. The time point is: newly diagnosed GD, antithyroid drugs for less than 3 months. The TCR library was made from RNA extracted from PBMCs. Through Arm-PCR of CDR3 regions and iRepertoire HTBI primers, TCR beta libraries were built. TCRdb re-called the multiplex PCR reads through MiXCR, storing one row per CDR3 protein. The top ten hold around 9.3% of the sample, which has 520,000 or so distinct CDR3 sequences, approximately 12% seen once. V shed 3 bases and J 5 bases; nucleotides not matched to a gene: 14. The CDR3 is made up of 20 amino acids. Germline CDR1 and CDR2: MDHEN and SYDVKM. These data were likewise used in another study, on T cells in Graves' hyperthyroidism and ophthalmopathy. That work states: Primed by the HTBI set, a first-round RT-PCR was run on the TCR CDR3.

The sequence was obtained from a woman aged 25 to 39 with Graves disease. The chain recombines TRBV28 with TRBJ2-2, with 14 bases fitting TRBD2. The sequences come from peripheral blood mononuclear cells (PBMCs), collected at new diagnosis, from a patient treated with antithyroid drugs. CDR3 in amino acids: CASSFWVQGLAGVATGELFF. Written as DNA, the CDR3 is TGTGCCAGCAGTTTTTGGGTACAGGGACTAGCGGGAGTCGCGACCGGGGAGCTGTTTTTT.